These 31 T cell receptor beta chains were sequenced from one sample in a study of human T cells and chemical hapten exposure. Noted time point: patch test 2, 6 weeks after DPC sensitization. Treatment indicated: therapeutic diphenylcyclopropenone sensitization with weekly scalp DPC. TCRdb re-analysed the RACE reads in MiXCR, keeping a single row per CDR3 protein. The table has about 54,000 distinct CDR3 sequences, 8.5% to 10% seen once; the top ten hold approximately 1.7%. This specimen was whole blood, taken in connection with sensitization to the hapten diphenylcyclopropenone (DPC). The origin of the receptors is a woman aged 50 to 60 with alopecia areata. Some clones in this sample may be carry-over from other donors' samples.

This clonotype appeared many times. V gene TRBV12-3 or TRBV12-4 combines with J gene TRBJ1-2, with D perhaps TRBD1 (6 bases). The CDR3 runs to 13 residues. The V end was cut by 3 bases, the J end by 8 bases, with 13 bases between. The CDR3 DNA sequence: TGTGCCAGCAGTTTCGGGACACCCTCGGGCTACACCTTC. Protein product: CASSFGTPSGYTF.

This clonotype turned up a few times. The chain employs TRBV28 and TRBJ2-7, with 8 bases identical to TRBD1. CDR1 MDHEN and CDR2 SYDVKM come from the germline V gene. The CDR3 covers 13 residues. After removal of 10 bases from V and 7 bases from J, the junction contained 12 bases not matched to a gene. The CDR3 protein is CATLTGARPEQYF. DNA of the CDR3: TGTGCCACCTTGACAGGGGCACGTCCTGAGCAGTACTTC.

The CDR3 is CASSQDARQGRSTNEKLFF. In DNA form, the CDR3 reads TGCGCCAGCAGCCAAGACGCGCGGCAGGGGCGTTCAACTAATGAAAAACTGTTTTTT. V gene TRBV4-1 combines with J gene TRBJ1-4, with D possibly matching TRBD1 (6 bases). V was trimmed by 0 bases and J by 0 bases, leaving 17 bases between them. The CDR3 totals 19 residues. CDR1 and CDR2 (germline): MGHRA, YSYEKL.

There are many counts of this clonotype. The genes are TRBV4-1 and TRBJ1-5; 7 bases match TRBD1. Germline values: CDR1 MGHRA, CDR2 YSYEKL. The CDR3 covers 14 residues. V lost 3 bases to trimming and J lost 3 bases; unmatched junction nucleotides: 2. The CDR3 spells CASSHDRVNQPQHF. In DNA, the CDR3 is TGCGCCAGCAGCCATGACAGGGTCAATCAGCCCCAGCATTTT.

This clonotype appeared many times. V and J are TRBV11-2 and TRBJ1-4; D is ambiguous. Germline V gene lookup returns CDR1 SGHAT and CDR2 FQNNGV. The CDR3 loop spans 15 amino acids. Trimming pared 5 bases from V and 2 bases from J, leaving 12 bases between. The CDR3 region is CASSTPRRTNEKLFF. Here the CDR3 DNA reads TGTGCCAGCAGCACACCCCGTAGGACTAATGAAAAACTGTTTTTT. The whole variable domain, remainder taken from reference TRBV11-2 and TRBJ1-4, is EAGVAQSPRYKIIEKRQSVAFWCNPISGHATLYWYQQILGQGPKLLIQFQNNGVVDDSQLPKDRFSAERLKGVDSTLKIQPAKLEDSAVYLCASSTPRRTNEKLFFGSGTQLSVL.

This chain uses TRBV6-6 with TRBJ2-7; the D call may be TRBD1 or TRBD2 (5 bases each). Germline CDR1 and CDR2: MNHNY and SVGAGI (reference sequence). V lost 0 bases, J lost 8 bases, and 14 bases lay in between. This CDR3 comprises 14 residues. CDR3 region: CASSYSNSGTKQYF. The CDR3 region has the DNA TGTGCCAGCAGTTACTCGAATTCGGGGACCAAGCAGTACTTC.

At least ten counts were recorded for this clonotype. V gene TRBV6-5 combines with J gene TRBJ1-1, with 9 bases lining up with TRBD1. The V gene end was trimmed by 3 bases and the J gene end by 6 bases; junction bases not matched to a gene: 14. CDR3 length: 17 residues. CDR1 is MNHEY, CDR2 SVGAGI, per germline. The CDR3 sequence: CASSYAGQGRGWPEAFF. The CDR3 DNA sequence: TGTGCCAGCAGTTATGCGGGACAGGGTCGTGGTTGGCCTGAAGCTTTCTTT.

This clonotype was recorded a few times. The J gene is TRBJ2-7, the V gene TRBV10-3; no definite D call. CDR3 length equals 16 residues. The germline V gene has CDR1 ENHRY and CDR2 SYGVKD. The ends were cut back, 5 bases at V and 1 base at J, with 18 bases in the middle. CDR3: CAISKDPLLGSYEQYF. The CDR3 coding sequence is TGTGCCATCAGTAAGGACCCTCTCCTCGGATCCTACGAGCAGTACTTC.

The chain links TRBV5-4 to TRBJ1-5; D gene ambiguous. V dropped 4 bases and J dropped 4 bases, with 9 bases sitting between them. Germline V gives CDR1 SGHNT, CDR2 YYREEE (reference sequence). The length of the CDR3 is 13 residues. The CDR3 DNA follows: TGTGCCAGCAGCCAGGACTGGAATCAGCCCCAGCATTTT. It yields the protein CASSQDWNQPQHF.

This clonotype was recorded at least ten times. V usage is TRBV18 and J usage is TRBJ2-7; D gene uncertain. This CDR3 is 14 amino acids long. CDR1 is KGHSH and CDR2 is LQKENI in the germline V gene. Trimming removed 2 bases at V and 2 bases at J, with 10 bases between. CDR3 in DNA: TGTGCCAGCTCACCAAAGGCCGTCACCTACGAGCAGTACTTC. Residues: CASSPKAVTYEQYF.

This clonotype was observed a few times. This chain uses TRBV5-1 with TRBJ2-5; 8 nucleotides agree with TRBD1. This CDR3 comprises 14 residues. Germline CDR1 reads SGHRS; CDR2 reads YFSETQ. The trim removed 0 bases at V and 5 bases at J, leaving 3 bases unmatched. CDR3 amino acids: CASSLEDRGETQYF. The DNA for the CDR3 is TGCGCCAGCAGCTTGGAAGACAGGGGTGAGACCCAGTACTTC.

The chain recombines TRBV24-1 with TRBJ2-4, with D possibly matching TRBD1 (8 bases). This CDR3 is built from 16 residues. CDR1 and CDR2 from the germline V gene are KGHDR and SFDVKD. Trimming took 4 bases from V and 9 from J, leaving 21 bases between them. CDR3 in amino acids: CATSEGQVGASGIQYF. The CDR3 nucleotides read TGTGCCACCAGTGAGGGACAGGTCGGGGCTAGCGGCATTCAGTACTTC.

The V call is TRBV11-3, the J call TRBJ2-2; 7 positions agree with TRBD1. Trimming at V came to 4 bases and at J to 5 bases, leaving 13 bases not matched to a gene. Germline V lookup: CDR1 SGHNT, CDR2 YENEEA. The CDR3 length is 17 residues. CDR3 DNA: TGTGCCAGCAGCTCCGATCGGAGAGGGGGCAGGACCGGGGAGCTGTTTTTT. It is translated as CASSSDRRGGRTGELFF.

The sample holds a few counts of this clonotype. The CDR3 reads CASSQMDRANYGYTF. The CDR3 DNA reads as TGTGCCAGCAGCCAAATGGACAGAGCGAACTATGGCTACACCTTC. The rearrangement uses TRBV3-1 and TRBJ1-2; D perhaps matches TRBD1 (6 bases). There are 15 residues in the CDR3. With 2 bases removed from V and 2 bases from J, the gap between germline ends came to 12 bases. CDR1 and CDR2 (germline): LGHDT, YNNKEL (reference sequence).

This clonotype came up a few times. The rearrangement uses TRBV12-3 or TRBV12-4 and TRBJ1-1, with 7 bases fitting TRBD1. V dropped 5 bases and J dropped 4; count of bases not matched to a gene: 7. This CDR3 spans 14 amino acids. CDR3 loop: CASSLPQGSTEAFF. CDR3 DNA sequence: TGTGCCAGCAGTCTACCACAGGGGTCCACTGAAGCTTTCTTT.

This clonotype was seen at least ten times. The rearrangement links TRBV10-2 to TRBJ1-1, with D uncertain. Deletions cut 6 bases from V and 3 bases from J, with 5 bases between. CDR3 length: 11 residues. The germline V gene encodes CDR1 WSHSY and CDR2 SAAADI. This CDR3 is CASRDYTEAFF. CDR3 DNA: TGCGCCAGCAGGGACTACACTGAAGCTTTCTTT.

This clonotype turned up a few times. The rearrangement uses TRBV7-2 and TRBJ1-3, with 7 bases identical to TRBD1. Trimming removed 5 bases from V and 2 bases from J; junction bases left unmatched: 3. CDR3 length equals 14 residues. Per germline, CDR1 SGHTA and CDR2 FQGNSA. CDR3 nucleotide sequence: TGTGCCAGCAGCCCCGGGACAGCTGGAAACACCATATATTTT. It yields the protein CASSPGTAGNTIYF.

In its sample, this clonotype was seen a few times. V and J are TRBV7-6 and TRBJ1-4, with no clear D. The CDR3 loop spans 17 amino acids. CDR1 is SGHVS, CDR2 FNYEAQ, per germline. Trimming stripped 1 base from V and 0 bases from J, with 12 bases between. This CDR3 is CASSLDSPLATNEKLFF. The CDR3 DNA is TGTGCCAGCAGCTTAGATTCTCCCCTTGCAACTAATGAAAAACTGTTTTTT.

This clonotype was seen many times. The chain combines TRBV12-3 or TRBV12-4 with TRBJ1-5, with D maybe TRBD1 (5 bases). V was clipped by 3 bases and J by 1 base, with 7 bases between them. This CDR3 region has 14 residues. CDR3 loop: CASSFWGSNQPQHF. The DNA of the CDR3 is TGTGCCAGCAGTTTTTGGGGGAGCAATCAGCCCCAGCATTTT.

This clonotype was seen at least ten times. The chain links TRBV5-5 to TRBJ2-3; no firm D call. The germline V gene encodes CDR1 SGHKS and CDR2 YYEKEE (reference sequence). The CDR3 is 13 amino acids. Trimming stripped 1 base from V and 2 bases from J, with 5 bases between. CDR3 nucleotide sequence: TGTGCCAGCAGCTTGCGGACCACAGATACGCAGTATTTT. This sequence encodes CASSLRTTDTQYF.

This clonotype was counted at least ten times. The chain recombines TRBV18 with TRBJ2-4; TRBD1 matches at 7 bases. CDR1 is KGHSH and CDR2 is LQKENI in the germline V gene. This CDR3 has 15 residues. The trim removed 2 bases at V and 5 bases at J, leaving 6 bases unmatched. The CDR3 DNA reads TGTGCCAGCTCACCAGTTAAGGGGACAGAAAACATTCAGTACTTC. It is translated as CASSPVKGTENIQYF.

The genes are TRBV5-6 and TRBJ2-5, with 8 bases identical to TRBD1. The CDR3 length is 16 residues. Germline loops: CDR1 SGHDT, CDR2 YYEEEE. The J segment lost 3 bases and the V segment lost 4 bases, leaving 11 bases of the junction unmatched. CDR3 residues: CASSPRGPAIEETQYF. The DNA of the CDR3 is TGTGCCAGCAGCCCCAGGGGGCCGGCGATCGAAGAGACCCAGTACTTC.

This clonotype was counted many times. The rearrangement links TRBV6-5 to TRBJ2-5; 7 bases fit TRBD2. The germline V gene encodes CDR1 MNHEY and CDR2 SVGAGI. CDR3 length: 16 amino acids. Unmatched junction bases numbered 11, after V lost 3 bases and J lost 4 bases. The CDR3 DNA follows: TGTGCCAGCAGTTATAGCGTCGGTGGCGGGAGAGAGACCCAGTACTTC. It yields the protein CASSYSVGGGRETQYF.

This clonotype has just a few counts. This chain connects TRBV7-2 to TRBJ2-3; TRBD1 aligns across 9 bases. CDR3 length equals 14 residues. J was trimmed by 4 bases and V by 10 bases; bases with no gene match: 9. Germline V gene data show CDR1 as SGHTA and CDR2 as FQGNSA. CDR3 region: CATEGQGGPDTQYF. The CDR3 DNA follows: TGTGCCACCGAGGGACAGGGAGGCCCAGATACGCAGTATTTT.

The chain carries TRBV5-4 and TRBJ1-4, with D uncertain. CDR3 length: 13 amino acids. Germline CDR1 reads SGHNT; CDR2 reads YYREEE (reference sequence). Between the trimmed V and J ends, which lost 4 bases and 10 bases, there was a span of 14 bases. The CDR3 loop is CASSPDPGRKLFF. DNA of the CDR3: TGTGCCAGCAGCCCTGACCCGGGGAGAAAACTGTTTTTT.

This clonotype was counted between two and nine times. The J gene is TRBJ2-2, the V gene TRBV5-5, with 12 nucleotides matching TRBD2. Trimming at V came to 0 bases and at J to 0 bases, leaving 3 bases not matched to a gene. The CDR3 is 18 amino acids. From germline, CDR1 is SGHKS and CDR2 YYEKEE (reference sequence). CDR3 in amino acids: CASSLGLAGGPNTGELFF. The DNA for the CDR3 is TGTGCCAGCAGCTTGGGCCTAGCGGGAGGGCCGAACACCGGGGAGCTGTTTTTT.

There are many counts of this clonotype. This chain uses TRBV5-1 with TRBJ1-5, with TRBD1 as a possible D gene (5 bases). CDR3 length: 16 residues. V lost 1 base and J lost 2, with 13 bases in between. CDR1 is SGHRS and CDR2 is YFSETQ in the germline V gene. Here the CDR3 reads CASSLRGGDGNQPQHF. In DNA form, the CDR3 reads TGCGCCAGCAGCTTGCGGGGAGGGGACGGCAATCAGCCCCAGCATTTT. The full variable domain, its missing parts supplied by reference TRBV5-1 and TRBJ1-5, is KAGVTQTPRYLIKTRGQQVTLSCSPISGHRSVSWYQQTPGQGLQFLFEYFSETQRNKGNFPGRFSGRQFSNSRSEMNVSTLELGDSALYLCASSLRGGDGNQPQHFGDGTRLSIL.

This clonotype was seen ten or more times. The chain couples TRBV29-1 to TRBJ1-1; 7 nucleotides line up with TRBD1. Germline V CDR1 and CDR2: SQVTM, ANQGSEA. The CDR3 contains 15 residues. Trimming at V came to 1 base and at J to 2 bases, leaving 7 bases not matched to a gene. This chain's CDR3 is CSVEGPAGGNTEAFF. The CDR3 region has the DNA TGCAGCGTTGAAGGGCCCGCAGGGGGTAACACTGAAGCTTTCTTT.

CDR3 DNA sequence: TGTGCCAGCAGCAGGACCGGGACACCGGGGGCTGAAGCTTTCTTT. This gives the protein CASSRTGTPGAEAFF. The J gene is TRBJ1-1, the V gene TRBV7-6, with TRBD1 as a possible D gene (6 bases). Germline V gives CDR1 SGHVS, CDR2 FNYEAQ. The V and J ends lost 5 bases and 6 bases respectively, with 19 bases between them. This CDR3 has 15 amino acids.

The chain joins TRBV18 to TRBJ1-5; D is ambiguous. Per germline, CDR1 KGHSH and CDR2 LQKENI. V was trimmed by 6 bases and J by 3 bases, leaving 9 bases between them. The CDR3 contains 13 residues. The DNA of the CDR3 is TGTGCCAGCTCGGACGGAAACAATCAGCCCCAGCATTTT. Amino acid sequence: CASSDGNNQPQHF.

Many counts were recorded for this clonotype. The rearrangement uses TRBV20-1 and TRBJ1-4; D might be TRBD1 (6 bases). This CDR3 region has 16 residues. Germline loops: CDR1 DFQATT, CDR2 SNEGSKA (reference sequence). The V and J ends lost 6 bases and 0 bases respectively, with 17 bases between them. The DNA for the CDR3 is TGCAGTGCCCGGACAGCGCCACGTGCAACTAATGAAAAACTGTTTTTT. This codes for CSARTAPRATNEKLFF.